In its sample, the clone carrying this T cell receptor (beta chain) was seen a few times. This sample is part of a study of blood T cell repertoires in COVID-19. Study context: Samples taken during acute and convalescent COVID-19 were collected in the United States, Italy and Spain. Sample material is recorded as cDNA or gDNA derived from T cells, B-cell-depleted T cells, or PBMCs.

Germline CDR1 LGHNA, CDR2 YNFKEQ. The CDR3 runs to 15 residues. The V end lost 0 bases, the J end lost 1 base, and 9 bases lay between the germline ends. Authors' analysis steps: Estimated nucleated cell counts came from reference gene primer amplification. The repertoire was sequenced with immunoSEQ multiplex PCR; TCRdb's copy has only in-frame clones and lacks some. V and J calls and clone size are copied from that table; D and trimming were computed from the DNA. The sample carries 50,000 to 65,000 clones, around 90% recorded once. Sequenced input: peripheral blood. The rearrangement joins TRBV4-2 to TRBJ1-1; D not resolved. The TCR comes from a man aged 50 or older with acute or convalescent COVID-19. CDR3 loop: CASSQDGPGNTEAFF. The CDR3, as DNA: TGTGCCAGCAGCCAAGATGGGCCTGGGAACACTGAAGCTTTCTTT.